The present TCR beta chain was sequenced within a study of cytomegalovirus exposure and HLA in healthy donors. In its sample, this clone was seen a few times. Its antigen is unidentified. This CDR3 is 20 amino acids long. Unrecorded immune exposures were likely, despite nominal health at sampling. Study-level points and caveats: Cytomegalovirus association was assigned to around 150 TCR beta chains. V- and J-gene trimming in TCR beta was tied to a missense DCLRE1C variant by an analysis performed later.

PCR used 60 Vbeta primers and 13 Jbeta primers. Here immunoSEQ multiplex PCR was the method, and the copy in TCRdb shows in-frame clones only, minus some. The table lists about 160,000 clones, 82% of them singletons, with around 1.5% in the top ten. This receptor was obtained from a male donor in good health and CMV-seronegative. Sequencing input: PBMCs. V and J are TRBV21-1 and TRBJ2-3; TRBD2 is taken as the D call from the table, unchecked against the DNA. TRBV21-1 is a known pseudogene. CDR3 bases: TGTGCCAGCAGCAAAGTTGGGGCCCAGGCTAGCGGGGGCAACCCAGATACGCAGTATTTT. It yields the protein CASSKVGAQASGGNPDTQYF.